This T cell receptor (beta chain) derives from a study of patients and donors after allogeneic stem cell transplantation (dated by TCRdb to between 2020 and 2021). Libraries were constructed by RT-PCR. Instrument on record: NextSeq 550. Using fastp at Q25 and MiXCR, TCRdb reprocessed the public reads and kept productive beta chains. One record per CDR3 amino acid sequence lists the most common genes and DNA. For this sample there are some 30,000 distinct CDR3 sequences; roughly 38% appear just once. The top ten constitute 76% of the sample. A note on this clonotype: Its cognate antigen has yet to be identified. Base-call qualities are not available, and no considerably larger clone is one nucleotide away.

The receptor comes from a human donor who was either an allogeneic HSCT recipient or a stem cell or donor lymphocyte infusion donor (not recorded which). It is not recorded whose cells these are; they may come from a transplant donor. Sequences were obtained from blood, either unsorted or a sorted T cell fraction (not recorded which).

The DNA sequence is TGTGCCAGCAGCGGCCGGGACAGGGAGGGAGCAACTAATGAAAAACTGTTTTTT. Translated, it reads CASSGRDREGATNEKLFF. This chain joins TRBV11-2 to TRBJ1-4, and TRBD1 matches 9 of the central bases. V trim: 5 bases; J trim: 0 bases; unmatched bases: 10. Taken from cysteine to phenylalanine, the CDR3 has 18 residues. Just CDR3 DNA is preserved here, 54 bases in frame from base 1. Sequences SGHAT (CDR1) and FQNNGV (CDR2) are obtained from the germline V gene.